Included here is one T cell receptor (delta chain) sequence, with context. By sample share, this clone is medium-sized (0.01 to 0.1%). It lacks a known antigen. Base-call qualities are not available, and no considerably larger clone is one nucleotide away. The record originates from a study of delta chains in infants with herpesvirus infections (dated by TCRdb to the early 2020s). Regarding the study in general: The study prospectively followed a Ugandan infant birth cohort from birth to characterize gammadelta T cell responses to primary cytomegalovirus (CMV) infection. The study looked for a public fetal Vdelta1/Vgamma8 gammadelta TCR clonotype in infants infected with CMV after birth. From PBMC, gammadelta TCRs were sequenced for 18 CMV-infected infants (one congenitally infected) and several CMV-uninfected infants who had sufficient sample available. Infant blood samples fell into approximate age groups of 1.5, 4, 8 and 12 months. Previously published Belgian fetal and cord blood gammadelta TCR data were included only for comparison and were not generated in this cohort. Broad study findings and their caveats: The public clonotype was detected only at the first time point after infection and was not found in uninfected infants or in infants infected after 120 days. Public-clonotype frequency among Vdelta1 cells appeared to correlate inversely with age at infection and decayed rapidly, seemingly not persisting beyond approximately 2 months. Of over 15 CMV-infected infants, several carried the public Vdelta1 clonotype: three infants infected postnatally before 120 days of age and the congenitally infected infant. The public clonotype might still be present below the detection limit in CMV-uninfected infants. The authors acknowledged a small sample size and a lack of race- or environment-matched controls, because almost all Ugandans acquire CMV before adulthood.

Taken from the germline V gene, the CDR1 and CDR2 loops are TSWWSYY and QGS. V trim: 4 bases; J trim: 3 bases; unmatched bases: 8. There are 17 amino acids in the CDR3, from cysteine to phenylalanine inclusive. Only the CDR3 DNA is retained, 51 bases long and in frame from the first base. Libraries were made using RT-PCR. To generate TCR cDNA, RNA from PBMC was reverse transcribed using SuperScript II together with primers specific for the gamma chain and the delta chain. cDNA was purified with AMPure XP beads, amplified, and indexed with Illumina adapters using the Nextera XT Index Kit. Sequencing of the gammadelta TCR libraries was done on an Illumina MiSeq using a V2 300-cycle kit. On the authors' methods: Using MiXCR v2.1.12, CDR3 sequences were assembled, and reads were mapped onto D, J and V genes obtained from GenBank. VDJtools v1.2.1 was used to perform repertoire analyses of the CDR3 clonotypes. Via CATT, TCRdb reprocessed the public reads, and rows with identical DNA were then joined. What appears here as the V and J calls and clone size reflects TCRdb's work, not the paper's. In all, the sample holds about 1,400 delta-chain clones, and 6.9% of those were seen once. Clones ranked in the top ten supply roughly 10% of the sample.

In Kampala, Uganda, pregnant women receiving prenatal care were recruited and their infants were enrolled, and documentation of maternal HIV status was required. Home visits to families took place weekly, and collection of infant clinical information, oral swabs and peripheral blood began at 6 weeks of age and was repeated every 4 months after that. After blood was collected in heparin tubes, PBMC were isolated using Ficoll-Paque density gradient centrifugation and then cryopreserved. The sequence joins TRDV1 to TRDJ2, with 10 junctional bases fitting TRDD3. Sample: peripheral blood, taken at time point 1 of longitudinal follow-up. The clonotype comes from a human donor who was a Ugandan infant, either HIV-exposed or HIV-unexposed (not recorded which). At the DNA level, the sequence is TGTGCTCTTGGGGCAGGACTGGGGGATGCCCTGACAGCACAACTCTTCTTT. Its product reads: CALGAGLGDALTAQLFF.